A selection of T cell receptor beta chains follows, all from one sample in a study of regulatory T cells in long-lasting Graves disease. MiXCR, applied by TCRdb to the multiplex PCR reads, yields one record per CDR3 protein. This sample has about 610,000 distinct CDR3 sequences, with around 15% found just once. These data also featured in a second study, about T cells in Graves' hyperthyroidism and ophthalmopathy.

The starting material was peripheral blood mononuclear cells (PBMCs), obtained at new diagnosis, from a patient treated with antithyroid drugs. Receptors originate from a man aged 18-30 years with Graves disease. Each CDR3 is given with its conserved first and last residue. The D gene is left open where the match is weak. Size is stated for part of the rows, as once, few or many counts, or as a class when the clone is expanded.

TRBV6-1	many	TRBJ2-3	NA	TGTGCCAGCAGTCCTATACGAGATACGCAGTATTTT	CASSPIRDTQYF
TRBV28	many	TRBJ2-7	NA	TGTGCCACCCAGAGTTCGGAGGAGCAGTACTTC	CATQSSEEQYF
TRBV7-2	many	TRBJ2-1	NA	TGTGCCAGCACCCCCGGAGGCAATGAGCAGTTCTTC	CASTPGGNEQFF
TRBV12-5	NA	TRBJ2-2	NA	TGTGCTAGTGGTTCCCGGGCGGGACAGGGGGAGCTGTTTTTT	CASGSRAGQGELFF
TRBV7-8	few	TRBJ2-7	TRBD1	TGTGCCAGCAGAACCGACAGGGGACCTTGGGACGAGCAGTACTTC	CASRTDRGPWDEQYF
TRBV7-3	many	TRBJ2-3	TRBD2	TGTGCCAGCAGCTTAAGGATTGGCGGGAGCTCAGATACGCAGTATTTT	CASSLRIGGSSDTQYF
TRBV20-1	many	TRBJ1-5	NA	TGCAGTGCTACGCCCGGCAGGGGCGGCAATCAGCCCCAGCATTTT	CSATPGRGGNQPQHF
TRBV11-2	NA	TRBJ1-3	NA	TGTGCCAGCAGCTTAGGTCGCGGAGGGAGGGTCTCCGGAAACACCATATATTTT	CASSLGRGGRVSGNTIYF
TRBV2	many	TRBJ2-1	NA	TGTGCCAGCAAGCCCTATGGGGATGAGCAGTTCTTC	CASKPYGDEQFF
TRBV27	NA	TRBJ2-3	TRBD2	TGTGCCAGCAGTATGGCCGGGACTAGTACAGATACGCAGTATTTT	CASSMAGTSTDTQYF
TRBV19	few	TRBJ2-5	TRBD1	TGTGCCAGTTCCTCGCCCTCGTGGACAGGGGGCTCGAAGACCCAGTACTTC	CASSSPSWTGGSKTQYF
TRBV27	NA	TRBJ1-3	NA	TGTGCCAGCAGTCCCCTGGGTATTCGCGTCTCTGGAAACACCATATATTTT	CASSPLGIRVSGNTIYF
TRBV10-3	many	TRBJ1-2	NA	TGTGCCATCAGCCTACAGGGAGGGAATGGCTACACCTTC	CAISLQGGNGYTF
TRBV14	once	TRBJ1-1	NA	TGTGCCAGCAGCCAAGATCGGCGGGCTGAAACTTTCTTT	CASSQDRRAETFF
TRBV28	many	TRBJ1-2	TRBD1	TGTGCCAGCAGTACCGGGACAGGGAGCTATGGCTACACCTTC	CASSTGTGSYGYTF
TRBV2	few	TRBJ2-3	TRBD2	TGTGCCAGCGAAACCTCCCCGGGGGGGACTAGCGGGAGGGCCCGCCCGGATACGCAGTATTTT	CASETSPGGTSGRARPDTQYF
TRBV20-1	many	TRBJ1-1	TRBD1	TGCTCGACGCGACAGGGGGCGATGGAAGCTTTCTTT	CSTRQGAMEAFF
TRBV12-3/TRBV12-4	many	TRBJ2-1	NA	TGTGCCAGCAGTCCTTTAAGGACTGCGGGGAATGAGCAGTTCTTC	CASSPLRTAGNEQFF
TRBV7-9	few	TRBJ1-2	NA	TGTGCCAGCAGCTCAAGACGGGCAGAATATGGCTACACCTTC	CASSSRRAEYGYTF
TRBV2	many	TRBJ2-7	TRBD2	TGTGCCAGCACTAGCGGGAGGACCCAAAAGAACTTC	CASTSGRTQKNF
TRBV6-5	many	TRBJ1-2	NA	TGTGCCAGCAGTTTCCAGGACTACTATGGCTACACCTTC	CASSFQDYYGYTF
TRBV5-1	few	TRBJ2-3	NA	TGCGCCAGCAGCTTGGGTGGGTACCGCACAGATACGCAGTATTTT	CASSLGGYRTDTQYF
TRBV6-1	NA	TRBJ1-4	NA	TGTGCCAGCAGGAAAACAGGGCAGGGTGAAAAACTGTTTTTT	CASRKTGQGEKLFF
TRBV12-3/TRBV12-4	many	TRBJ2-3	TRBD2	TGTGCCAGCAGTTTAGGGGCTAGCGGGGGAGATACGCAGTATTTT	CASSLGASGGDTQYF
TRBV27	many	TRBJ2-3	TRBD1	TGTGCCAGCAGTTCCGGGACAGCGTACACAGATACGCAGTATTTT	CASSSGTAYTDTQYF
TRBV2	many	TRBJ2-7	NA	TGTGCCAGTCGCGGGTACTTTCTCTCCTACGAGCAGTACTTC	CASRGYFLSYEQYF
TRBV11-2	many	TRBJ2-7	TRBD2	TGTGCCAGCAGCTGGGGACTAGCGGAGGGCTACGAGCAGTACTTC	CASSWGLAEGYEQYF
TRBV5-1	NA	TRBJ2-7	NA	TGCGCCAGCAGCTGGGAGGGGACAGGCGAGCAGTACTTC	CASSWEGTGEQYF
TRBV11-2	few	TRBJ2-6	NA	TGTGCCAGCAGCTCCCCGGCGGGACTCGTTTTGTCTGGGGCCAACGTCCTGACTTTC	CASSSPAGLVLSGANVLTF
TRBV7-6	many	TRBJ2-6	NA	TGTGCCAGCAGCCTAGGGACACCTGGGGCCAACGTCCTGACTTTC	CASSLGTPGANVLTF
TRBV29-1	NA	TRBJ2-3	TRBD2	TGCAGCGTCGCGGTCGGTTTCACTAGCGGGACCATCACAGATACGCAGTATTTT	CSVAVGFTSGTITDTQYF
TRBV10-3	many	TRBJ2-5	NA	TGTGCCATCAGTCCCGGGAGAGTCCAAGAGACCCAGTACTTC	CAISPGRVQETQYF
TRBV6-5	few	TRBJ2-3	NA	TGTGCCAGCAGTTTCGAGGGCCTAGCCGCAGATACGCAGTATTTT	CASSFEGLAADTQYF
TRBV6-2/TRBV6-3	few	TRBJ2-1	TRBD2	TGTGCCAGCAGGAAAACTAGCGGATACAATGAGCAGTTCTTC	CASRKTSGYNEQFF
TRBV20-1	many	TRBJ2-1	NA	TGCAGTGCTAGGGGGGACCCTCCGCCCACAAACAATGAGCAGTTCTTC	CSARGDPPPTNNEQFF
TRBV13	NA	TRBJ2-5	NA	TGTGCCAGCAGCTCACACGGGACCCCAGACTTC	CASSSHGTPDF
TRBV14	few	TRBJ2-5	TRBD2	TGTGCCAGCAGCCAAGATGTTAGGACTAGCGGTCTCCAAGAGACCCAGTACTTC	CASSQDVRTSGLQETQYF
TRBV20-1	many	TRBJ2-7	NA	TGCAGTGCTAGAGATCGGCCAGTCCGGGGCTACGAGCAGTACTTC	CSARDRPVRGYEQYF
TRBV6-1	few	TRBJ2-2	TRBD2	TGTGCCAGCAGCCTAGCGGGAGGGCTGGTCGGGGAGCTGTTTTTT	CASSLAGGLVGELFF
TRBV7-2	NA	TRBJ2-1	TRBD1	TGTGCCAGCAGCTTAGCAGGGGGCAGGGGTGAGCAGTTCTTC	CASSLAGGRGEQFF
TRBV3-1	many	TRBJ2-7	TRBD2	TGTGCCAGCAGCCATTATGGTAGCGGGGGCCACGAGCAGTACTTC	CASSHYGSGGHEQYF
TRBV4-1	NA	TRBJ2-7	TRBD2	TGCGCCAGCAGCCACCCAGGGAGGGATCGATCCTACGAGCAGTACTTC	CASSHPGRDRSYEQYF
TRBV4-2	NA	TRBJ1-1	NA	TGTGCCAGCAGCCAAGGAGACCAGGGGACCCTTGAAGCTTTCTTT	CASSQGDQGTLEAFF
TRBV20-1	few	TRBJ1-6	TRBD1	TGCAGTGCCCAAGACAGGGTATCACCCCTCCACTTT	CSAQDRVSPLHF
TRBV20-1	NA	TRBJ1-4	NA	TGCAGTGCTAGAGATCGCCAGGTTAATGAAAAACTGTTTTTT	CSARDRQVNEKLFF
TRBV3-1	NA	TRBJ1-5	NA	TGTGCCAGCAGCCAAGATGCGGGGCATCAGCCCCAGCATTTT	CASSQDAGHQPQHF
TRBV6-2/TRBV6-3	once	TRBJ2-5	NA	TGTGCCAGCAGTTACACCCCTGGTGAGGGTATCCAAGAGACCCAGTACTTC	CASSYTPGEGIQETQYF
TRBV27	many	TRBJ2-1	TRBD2	TGTGCCAGCAGGGGACTAGCGGGAGTTAGCTCCTACAATGAGCAGTTCTTC	CASRGLAGVSSYNEQFF
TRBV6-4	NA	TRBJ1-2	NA	TGTGCCAGCAGTGAACTCCGGGCCTTTGGGTATGGCTACACCTTC	CASSELRAFGYGYTF
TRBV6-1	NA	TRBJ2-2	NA	TGTGCCAGCAGTCCATCTAGCGAGGTCACCGGGGAGCTGTTTTTT	CASSPSSEVTGELFF
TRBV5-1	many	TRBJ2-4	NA	TGCGCCAGCAGCTTCGCAGGGGCGGATAAAAACATTCAGTACTTC	CASSFAGADKNIQYF